A single sample is the source of the 10 T cell receptor beta chains below, sequenced in a study of T cell responses to AZD1222 COVID-19 vaccine. Sequencing was performed with immunoSEQ multiplex PCR; in TCRdb, only in-frame clones are kept and a portion is missing. The table shows 59,000 or so clones, with under 90% occurring only once. The specimen comprised peripheral blood, sampled on day 0 of AZD1222 vaccination. All receptors derive from an adult in good health.

V is TRBV19 and J is TRBJ2-1; TRBD2 might be the D (5 bases). In germline, CDR1 is LNHDA, CDR2 SQIVND (reference sequence). This CDR3 contains 15 residues. V lost 1 base and J 3 bases, leaving 10 bases between the germline ends. The CDR3 DNA reads TGTGCCAGTAGTATAGGAGACGGGGACTACAATGAGCAGTTCTTC. The encoded protein is CASSIGDGDYNEQFF.

The CDR3 reads CASSPPRGGLNEQFF. The CDR3 coding sequence is TGTGCCAGCAGTCCCCCCCGGGGGGGGCTCAATGAGCAGTTCTTC. This chain links TRBV25-1 with TRBJ2-1; 8 nucleotides align to TRBD2. V shed 5 bases, J shed 6 bases, and the junction held 9 bases outside the gene matches. Germline V lookup: CDR1 MGHDK, CDR2 SYGVNS. This CDR3 has 15 amino acids.

The chain combines TRBV28 with TRBJ1-1, with D unresolved. The V and J ends lost 8 bases and 3 bases respectively, with 22 bases between them. This CDR3 region has 16 residues. CDR1 is MDHEN and CDR2 is SYDVKM in the germline V gene. In DNA, the CDR3 is TGTGCCAGCCCACCTGGTTGGGGAGCGGTGTACACTGAAGCTTTCTTT. Translating it yields CASPPGWGAVYTEAFF.

The CDR3 protein is CASSPVSLAKNIQYF. CDR3 sequence (DNA): TGCGCCAGCAGCCCGGTATCCCTAGCCAAAAACATTCAGTACTTC. This sequence joins TRBV5-1 and TRBJ2-4; D call uncertain. The ends were cut back, 4 bases at V and 0 bases at J, with 11 bases in the middle. The CDR3 consists of 15 residues. Looked up from germline, CDR1 is SGHRS and CDR2 is YFSETQ.

The chain couples TRBV4-3 to TRBJ2-4; D remains unclear. Germline values: CDR1 LGHNA, CDR2 YSLEER. V was cut by 4 bases and J by 1 base, with 14 bases left in between. The CDR3 totals 16 residues. The CDR3 nucleotides read TGCGCCAGCAGCCCTTCGACGGCTTGGGCCAAAAACATTCAGTACTTC. Protein sequence: CASSPSTAWAKNIQYF.

The V call is TRBV18, the J call TRBJ1-1; no clear D gene. The CDR3 sequence is 15 residues long. The V end lost 6 bases, the J end lost 3 bases, and 17 bases lay between the germline ends. The germline CDR1 and CDR2 sequences are KGHSH and LQKENI. The CDR3 reads CASSRPTGKHTEAFF. In nucleotides, the CDR3 is TGTGCCAGCTCCAGACCTACGGGGAAACACACTGAAGCTTTCTTT.

This clone appeared once. This chain connects TRBV11-2 to TRBJ2-3; D gene uncertain. With 0 bases removed from V and 0 bases from J, the gap between germline ends came to 7 bases. Per the germline V gene, CDR1 is SGHAT and CDR2 is FQNNGV. The CDR3 has 15 residues. The CDR3 coding sequence is TGTGCCAGCAGCTTAGACCAGAGTAGCACAGATACGCAGTATTTT. Its protein product is CASSLDQSSTDTQYF.

The chain's CDR3 is CASSSDRANTIYF. As DNA, the CDR3 is TGTGCCAGCAGCTCTGACAGGGCAAACACCATATATTTT. This chain links TRBV6-5 with TRBJ1-3; 7 nucleotides line up with TRBD1. J lost 6 bases, V lost 6 bases, and 5 bases had no gene match. CDR1 and CDR2 (germline): MNHEY, SVGAGI. The length of the CDR3 is 13 residues.

V gene TRBV6-5 combines with J gene TRBJ1-5, with unresolved D. Germline CDR1 and CDR2: MNHEY and SVGAGI. Trimming removed 4 bases at V and 4 bases at J, with 8 bases between. The CDR3 is 13 residues long. The CDR3 DNA is TGTGCCAGCAGTTTCCAGGAGAATCAGCCCCAGCATTTT. Translating it yields CASSFQENQPQHF.

The gene calls are TRBV11-1 and TRBJ1-1; D not resolved. Per the germline V gene, CDR1 is SGHAT and CDR2 is FQDESV (reference sequence). V gave up 2 bases and J gave up 2 bases, with 12 bases separating them. This CDR3 region has 15 residues. CDR3 nucleotides: TGTGCCAGCAGCTTAACCAGGTCGTTTAACACTGAAGCTTTCTTT. Its protein is CASSLTRSFNTEAFF.